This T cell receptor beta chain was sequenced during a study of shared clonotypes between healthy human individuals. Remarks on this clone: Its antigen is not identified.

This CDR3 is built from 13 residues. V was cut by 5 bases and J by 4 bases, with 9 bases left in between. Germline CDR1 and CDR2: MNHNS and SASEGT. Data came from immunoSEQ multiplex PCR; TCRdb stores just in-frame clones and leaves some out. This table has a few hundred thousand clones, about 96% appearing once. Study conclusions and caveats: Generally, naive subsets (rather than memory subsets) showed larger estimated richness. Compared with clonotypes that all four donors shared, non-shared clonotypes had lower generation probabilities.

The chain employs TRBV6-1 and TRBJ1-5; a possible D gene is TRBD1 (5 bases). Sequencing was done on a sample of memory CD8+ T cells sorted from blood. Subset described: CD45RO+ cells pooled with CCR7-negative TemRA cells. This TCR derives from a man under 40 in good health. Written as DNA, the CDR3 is TGTGCCAGCAGTCGAGGACAAAATCAGCCCCAGCATTTT. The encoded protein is CASSRGQNQPQHF.